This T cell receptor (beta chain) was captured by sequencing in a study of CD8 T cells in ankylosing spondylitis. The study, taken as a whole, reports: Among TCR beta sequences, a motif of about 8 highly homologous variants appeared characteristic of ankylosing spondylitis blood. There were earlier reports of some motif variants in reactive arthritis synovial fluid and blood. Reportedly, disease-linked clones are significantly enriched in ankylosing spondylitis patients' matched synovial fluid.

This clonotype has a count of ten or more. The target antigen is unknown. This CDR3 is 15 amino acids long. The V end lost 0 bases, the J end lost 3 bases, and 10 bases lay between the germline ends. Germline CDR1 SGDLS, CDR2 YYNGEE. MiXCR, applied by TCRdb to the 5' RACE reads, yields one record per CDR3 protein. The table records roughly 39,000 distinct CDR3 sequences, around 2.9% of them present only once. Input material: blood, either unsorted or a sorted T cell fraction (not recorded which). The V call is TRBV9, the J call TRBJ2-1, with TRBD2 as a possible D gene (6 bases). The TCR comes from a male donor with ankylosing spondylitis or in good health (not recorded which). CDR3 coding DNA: TGTGCCAGCAGCGTAGACGGGGGAGGCTACAATGAGCAGTTCTTC. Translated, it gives CASSVDGGGYNEQFF. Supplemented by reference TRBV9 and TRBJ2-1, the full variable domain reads DSGVTQTPKHLITATGQRVTLRCSPRSGDLSVYWYQQSLDQGLQFLIQYYNGEERAKGNILERFSAQQFPDLHSELNLSSLELGDSALYFCASSVDGGGYNEQFFGPGTRLTVL.